This record covers a single T cell receptor (beta chain). Priming with a constant-region primer yielded TCR beta cDNA from roughly 500 ng total RNA. The TCR beta library was amplified through three nested multiplex PCR rounds in a modified ARM-PCR procedure. The first two PCR rounds, around 11 cycles each, used TRBV1-TRBV30 forward primers and a C-beta reverse primer. One entry per CDR3 protein results from TCRdb running MiXCR on the multiplex PCR reads. The sample lists just under 95,000 distinct CDR3 sequences, approximately 68% occurring once. Extraction of RNA together with DNA used roughly 20-33 mg of unsorted bulk tissue. Trimming removed 1 base at V and 6 bases at J, with 19 bases between. Germline CDR1 GTSNPN, CDR2 SVGIG (reference sequence). CDR3 length: 17 residues. This sample is part of a study of tumor-infiltrating lymphocytes in primary liver carcinoma. In the study overall: These were node-negative, non-metastatic T1-T3 tumors of roughly 4 to 10 cm.

The chain couples TRBV30 to TRBJ1-6; D possibly corresponds to TRBD1 (5 bases). Sequencing was performed on tumor-adjacent normal liver tissue. The clonotype comes from a man between 35 and 55 years old with primary liver carcinoma and hepatitis B virus infection. The CDR3 loop is CAWSERDCQSRNSPLHF. DNA of the CDR3: TGTGCCTGGAGTGAACGGGACTGTCAATCCCGTAATTCACCCCTCCACTTT. The variable domain in full, with the rest retrieved from reference TRBV30 and TRBJ1-6, is SQTIHQWPATLVQPVGSPLSLECTVEGTSNPNLYWYRQAAGRGLQLLFYSVGIGQISSEVPQNLSASRPQDRQFILSSKKLLLSDSGFYLCAWSERDCQSRNSPLHFGNGTRLTVT.